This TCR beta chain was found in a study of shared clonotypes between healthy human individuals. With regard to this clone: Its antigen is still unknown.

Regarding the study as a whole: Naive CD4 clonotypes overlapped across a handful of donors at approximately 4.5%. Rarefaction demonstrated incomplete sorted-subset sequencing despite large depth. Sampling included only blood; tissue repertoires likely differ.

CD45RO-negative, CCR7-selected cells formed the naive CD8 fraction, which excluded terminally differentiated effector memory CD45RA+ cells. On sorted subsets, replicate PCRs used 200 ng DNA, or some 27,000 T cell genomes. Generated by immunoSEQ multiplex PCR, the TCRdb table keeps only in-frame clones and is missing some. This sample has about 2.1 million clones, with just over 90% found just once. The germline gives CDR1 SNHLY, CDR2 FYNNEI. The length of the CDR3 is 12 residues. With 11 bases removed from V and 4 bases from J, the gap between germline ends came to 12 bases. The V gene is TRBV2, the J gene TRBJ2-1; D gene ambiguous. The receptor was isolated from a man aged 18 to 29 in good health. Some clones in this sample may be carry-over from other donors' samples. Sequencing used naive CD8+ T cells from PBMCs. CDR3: CAGWTDYNEQFF. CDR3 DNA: TGTGCCGGGTGGACGGATTACAATGAGCAGTTCTTC.